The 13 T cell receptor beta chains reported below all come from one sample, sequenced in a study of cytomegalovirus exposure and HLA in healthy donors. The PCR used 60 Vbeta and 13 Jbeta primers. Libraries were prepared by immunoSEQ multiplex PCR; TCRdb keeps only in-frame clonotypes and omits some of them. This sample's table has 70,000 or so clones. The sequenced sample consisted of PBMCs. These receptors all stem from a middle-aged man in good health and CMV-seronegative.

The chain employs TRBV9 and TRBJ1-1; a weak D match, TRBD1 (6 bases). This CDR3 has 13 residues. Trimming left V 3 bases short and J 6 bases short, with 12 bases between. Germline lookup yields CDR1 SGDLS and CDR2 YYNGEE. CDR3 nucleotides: TGTGCCAGCAGCGCAACAAGGGGGTCTGAAGCTTTCTTT. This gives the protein CASSATRGSEAFF.

This chain's CDR3 is CATGLLGTGELFF. The CDR3 nucleotides read TGTGCCACCGGATTACTAGGGACCGGGGAGCTGTTTTTT. The rearrangement uses TRBV28 and TRBJ2-2; TRBD2 is a possible D gene (5 bases). This CDR3 has 13 amino acids. V was clipped by 10 bases and J by 5 bases, with 14 bases between them. Germline V gene sequence: CDR1 MDHEN, CDR2 SYDVKM.

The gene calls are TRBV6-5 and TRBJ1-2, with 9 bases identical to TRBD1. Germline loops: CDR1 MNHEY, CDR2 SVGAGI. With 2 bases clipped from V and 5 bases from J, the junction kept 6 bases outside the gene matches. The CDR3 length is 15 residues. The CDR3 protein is CASSYRGTGPYGYTF. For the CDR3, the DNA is TGTGCCAGCAGTTACCGCGGGACAGGGCCTTATGGCTACACCTTC.

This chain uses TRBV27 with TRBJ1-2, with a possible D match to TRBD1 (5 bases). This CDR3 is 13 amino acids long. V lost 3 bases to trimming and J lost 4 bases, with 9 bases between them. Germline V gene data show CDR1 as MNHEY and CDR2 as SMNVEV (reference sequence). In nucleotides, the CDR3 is TGTGCCAGCAGTTTGGGACTCCTCTATGGCTACACCTTC. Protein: CASSLGLLYGYTF.

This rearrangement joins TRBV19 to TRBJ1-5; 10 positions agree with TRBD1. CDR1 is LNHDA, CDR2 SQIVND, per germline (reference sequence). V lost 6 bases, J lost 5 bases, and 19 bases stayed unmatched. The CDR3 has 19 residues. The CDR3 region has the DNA TGTGCCAGTAGGAAAAACAGCGGGACAGGGGTTGAGTTTTATCAGCCCCAGCATTTT. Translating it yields CASRKNSGTGVEFYQPQHF.

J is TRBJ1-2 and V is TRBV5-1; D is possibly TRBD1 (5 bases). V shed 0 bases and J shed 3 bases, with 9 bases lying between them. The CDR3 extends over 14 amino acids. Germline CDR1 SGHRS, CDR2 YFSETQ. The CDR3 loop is CASSLGQGDYGYTF. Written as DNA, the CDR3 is TGCGCCAGCAGCTTGGGTCAGGGCGACTATGGCTACACCTTC. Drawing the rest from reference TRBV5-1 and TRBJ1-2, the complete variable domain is KAGVTQTPRYLIKTRGQQVTLSCSPISGHRSVSWYQQTPGQGLQFLFEYFSETQRNKGNFPGRFSGRQFSNSRSEMNVSTLELGDSALYLCASSLGQGDYGYTFGSGTRLTVV.

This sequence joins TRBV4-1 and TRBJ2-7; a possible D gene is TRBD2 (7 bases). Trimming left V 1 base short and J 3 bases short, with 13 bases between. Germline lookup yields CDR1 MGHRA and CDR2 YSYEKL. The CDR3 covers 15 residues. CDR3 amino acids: CASSQGPGGLYEQYF. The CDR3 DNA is TGCGCCAGCAGCCAAGGTCCGGGGGGCCTCTACGAGCAGTACTTC.

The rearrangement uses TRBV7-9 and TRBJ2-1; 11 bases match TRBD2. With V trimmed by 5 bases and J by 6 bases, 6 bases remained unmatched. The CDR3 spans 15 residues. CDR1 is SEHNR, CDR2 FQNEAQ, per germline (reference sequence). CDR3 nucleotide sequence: TGTGCCAGCAGCCTTAGCGGGGGGGCTCCCAATGAGCAGTTCTTC. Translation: CASSLSGGAPNEQFF. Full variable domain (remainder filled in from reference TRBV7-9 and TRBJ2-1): DTGVSQNPRHKITKRGQNVTFRCDPISEHNRLYWYRQTLGQGPEFLTYFQNEAQLEKSRLLSDRFSAERPKGSFSTLEIQRTEQGDSAMYLCASSLSGGAPNEQFFGPGTRLTVL.

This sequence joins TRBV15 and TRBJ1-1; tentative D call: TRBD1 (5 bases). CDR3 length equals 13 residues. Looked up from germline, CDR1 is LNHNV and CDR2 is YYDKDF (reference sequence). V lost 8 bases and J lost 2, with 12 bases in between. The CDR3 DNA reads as TGTGCCACCGCGGCAGGGTCAAACACTGAAGCTTTCTTT. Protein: CATAAGSNTEAFF.

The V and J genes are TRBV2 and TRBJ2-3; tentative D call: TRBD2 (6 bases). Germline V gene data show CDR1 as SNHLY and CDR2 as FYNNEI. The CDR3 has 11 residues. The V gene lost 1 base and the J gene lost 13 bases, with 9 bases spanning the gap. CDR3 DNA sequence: TGTGCCAGCAGTGAAGAGAGGACTAAGTATTTT. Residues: CASSEERTKYF.

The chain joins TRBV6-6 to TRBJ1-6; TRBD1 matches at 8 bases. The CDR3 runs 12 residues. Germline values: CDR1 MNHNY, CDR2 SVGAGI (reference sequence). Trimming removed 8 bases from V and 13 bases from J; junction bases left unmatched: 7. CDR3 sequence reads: CASRDRSAPLHF. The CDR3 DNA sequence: TGTGCCAGCCGGGACAGGTCAGCGCCCCTCCACTTT.

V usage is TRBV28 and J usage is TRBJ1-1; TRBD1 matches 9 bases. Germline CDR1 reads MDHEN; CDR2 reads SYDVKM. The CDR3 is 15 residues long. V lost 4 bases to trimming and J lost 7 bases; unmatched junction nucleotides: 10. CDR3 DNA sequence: TGTGCCAGCAGTTCGAGGCGGACAGGGGTTATTGAAGCTTTCTTT. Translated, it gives CASSSRRTGVIEAFF.

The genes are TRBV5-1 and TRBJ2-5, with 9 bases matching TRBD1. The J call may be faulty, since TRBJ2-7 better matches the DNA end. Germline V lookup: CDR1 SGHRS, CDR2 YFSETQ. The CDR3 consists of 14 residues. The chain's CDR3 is CASSSTGGRYEQYF. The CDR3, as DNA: TGCGCCAGCAGCAGCACAGGGGGCAGGTACGAGCAGTACTTC.